This T cell receptor beta chain emerged from a study of shared clonotypes between healthy human individuals. Comment on this clone: Its target is unknown.

Recent acute infections and vaccinations were absent in the healthy HIV-negative adult donors. Genomic DNA for unsorted samples was obtained from 70 million to 100 million PBMCs. Study-level results: A small donor pool kept down the genetic and exposure-history diversity that was represented.

Ten immunoSEQ deep assay plates held the unsorted PBMC DNA. Using immunoSEQ multiplex PCR, the repertoire was profiled, and TCRdb retains in-frame clones only, with some absent. The sample contains about 87,000 clones, over 40% of which appear only once. Material: PBMCs. The receptor comes from a woman between 35 and 50 years old in good health. Some clones in this sample may be carry-over from other donors' samples.

In DNA, the CDR3 is TGCGCCAGCAGCCCGATAGCTACGAGGACTTCGTACTTC. Protein product: CASSPIATRTSYF. The chain has TRBV5-1 and TRBJ2-5; TRBD2 might be the D (5 bases). CDR3 length: 13 residues. Trimming left V 4 bases short and J 13 bases short, with 20 bases between. CDR1 SGHRS and CDR2 YFSETQ come from the germline V gene.